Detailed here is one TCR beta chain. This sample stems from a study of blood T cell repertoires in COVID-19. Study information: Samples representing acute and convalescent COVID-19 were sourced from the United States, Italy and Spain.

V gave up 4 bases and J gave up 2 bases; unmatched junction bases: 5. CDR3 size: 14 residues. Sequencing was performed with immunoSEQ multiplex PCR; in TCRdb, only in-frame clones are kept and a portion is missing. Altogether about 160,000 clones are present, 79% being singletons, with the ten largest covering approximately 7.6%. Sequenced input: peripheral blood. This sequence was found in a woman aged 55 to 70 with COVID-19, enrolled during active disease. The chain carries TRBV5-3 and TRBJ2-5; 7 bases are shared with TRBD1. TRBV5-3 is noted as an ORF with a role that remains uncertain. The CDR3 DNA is TGTGCCAGAAGCCAGGGACAGCCTCAAGAGACCCAGTACTTC. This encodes CARSQGQPQETQYF.